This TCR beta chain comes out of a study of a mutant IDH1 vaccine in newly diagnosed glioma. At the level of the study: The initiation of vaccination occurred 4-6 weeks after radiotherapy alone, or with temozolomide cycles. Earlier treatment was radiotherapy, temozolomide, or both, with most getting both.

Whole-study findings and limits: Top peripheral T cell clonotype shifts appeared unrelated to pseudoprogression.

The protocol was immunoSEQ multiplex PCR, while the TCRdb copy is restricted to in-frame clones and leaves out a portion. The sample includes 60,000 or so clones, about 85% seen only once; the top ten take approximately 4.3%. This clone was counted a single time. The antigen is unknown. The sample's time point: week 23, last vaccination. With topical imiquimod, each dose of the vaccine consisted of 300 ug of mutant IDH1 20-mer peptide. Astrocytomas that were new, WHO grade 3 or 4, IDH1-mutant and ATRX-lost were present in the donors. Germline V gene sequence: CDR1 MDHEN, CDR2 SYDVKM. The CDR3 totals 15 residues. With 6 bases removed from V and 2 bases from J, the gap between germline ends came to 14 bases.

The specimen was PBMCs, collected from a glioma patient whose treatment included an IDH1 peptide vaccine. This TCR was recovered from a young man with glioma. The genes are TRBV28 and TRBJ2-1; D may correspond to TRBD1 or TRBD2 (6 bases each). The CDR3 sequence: CASREGGRPYNEQFF. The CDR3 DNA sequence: TGTGCCAGCAGAGAGGGGGGCCGGCCCTACAATGAGCAGTTCTTC.